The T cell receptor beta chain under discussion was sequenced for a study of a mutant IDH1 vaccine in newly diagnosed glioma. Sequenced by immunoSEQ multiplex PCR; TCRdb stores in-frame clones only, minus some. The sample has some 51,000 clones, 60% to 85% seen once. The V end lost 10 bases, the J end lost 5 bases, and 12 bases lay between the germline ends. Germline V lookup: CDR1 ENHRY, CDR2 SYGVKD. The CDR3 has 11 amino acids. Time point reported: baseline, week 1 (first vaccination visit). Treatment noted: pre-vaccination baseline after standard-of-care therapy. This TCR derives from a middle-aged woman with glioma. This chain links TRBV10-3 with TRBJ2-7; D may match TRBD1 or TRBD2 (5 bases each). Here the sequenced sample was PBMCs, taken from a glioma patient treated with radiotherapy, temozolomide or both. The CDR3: CATVGGDEQYF. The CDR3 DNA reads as TGTGCCACCGTTGGGGGAGACGAGCAGTACTTC.